The entry below describes one T cell receptor beta chain. This entry belongs to a study of T cell repertoires in cytomegalovirus infection. Germline trimming cut 5 bases from V and 1 base from J; bases unmatched to any gene: 6. Germline V gene data show CDR1 as SGHTA and CDR2 as FQGNSA. The CDR3 has 15 residues. TCRdb independently ran MiXCR on the reads; one entry per CDR3 protein. The table lists around 70,000 distinct CDR3 sequences, under 4.5% of them singletons. This clonotype was obtained from a human donor in good health (CMV status not recorded). Some clones in this sample may be carry-over from other donors' samples. Sequenced: PBMCs. This chain links TRBV7-2 with TRBJ2-7; 9 nucleotides align to TRBD1. This CDR3 is CASSLSGTGSYEQYF. CDR3 sequence (DNA): TGTGCCAGCAGCCTTTCCGGGACAGGGTCCTACGAGCAGTACTTC.